Following are 9 T cell receptor beta chains from one sample sequenced in a study of T cells expressing NK-cell markers. TCRdb re-called the 5' RACE reads; one entry per CDR3 protein, DNA not given. Its clone listing holds some 440,000 distinct CDR3 sequences. The specimen was blood T cells: a sorted CD56 or NKG2C T cell subset, CD4+ or CD8+ T cells, or bulk PBMC T cells (not recorded which). These receptors all stem from a woman between 50 and 59 years old in good health.

V gene TRBV3-1 combines with J gene TRBJ2-5; TCRdb lists TRBD1, though no DNA is available to test this call. Germline loops: CDR1 LGHDT, CDR2 YNNKEL (reference sequence). The CDR3 has 12 amino acids. The CDR3 loop reads CASSRGGETQYF.

CDR3 protein: CATAGTTDTQYF. The V and J genes are TRBV24-1 and TRBJ2-3; TCRdb's assignment of TRBD2 cannot be checked, as there is no DNA. CDR3 size: 12 residues. The germline CDR1 and CDR2 sequences are KGHDR and SFDVKD.

The V call is TRBV20-1, the J call TRBJ1-3. The CDR3 runs 12 residues. In germline, CDR1 is DFQATT, CDR2 SNEGSKA (reference sequence). The CDR3 reads CSAMGLGNTIYF.

This chain links TRBV28 with TRBJ2-4; TCRdb's D call of TRBD1 is untestable without DNA. Germline values: CDR1 MDHEN, CDR2 SYDVKM. The CDR3 extends over 21 amino acids. Here the CDR3 reads CASSLFKGVIRDRAIKNIQYF.

The V call is TRBV5-6, the J call TRBJ1-5; the TCRdb call, TRBD1, lacks DNA for checking. This CDR3 is 17 amino acids long. Germline CDR1 is SGHDT and CDR2 is YYEEEE. CDR3: CASQAWRAEYSNQPQHF.

The V gene is TRBV18, the J gene TRBJ2-1; TCRdb gives TRBD2 as the D gene, but with no DNA this cannot be confirmed. CDR1 KGHSH and CDR2 LQKENI come from the germline V gene. This CDR3 comprises 15 residues. CDR3: CASSPLIAGANEQFF.

The J gene is TRBJ2-1, the V gene TRBV24-1; TCRdb picks TRBD2, but there is no DNA to check that call. The CDR3 is 16 residues long. Germline lookup yields CDR1 KGHDR and CDR2 SFDVKD. CDR3 protein: CATSDEIAGEYGEQFF.

The chain links TRBV5-1 to TRBJ2-3; TCRdb's D call of TRBD2 is untestable without DNA. The CDR3 consists of 17 residues. Per the germline V gene, CDR1 is SGHRS and CDR2 is YFSETQ. CDR3 amino acids: CASSPWGRASLTDTQYF.

CDR3 amino acids: CASSYFQGAGANVLTF. This chain uses TRBV5-1 with TRBJ2-6; TCRdb calls TRBD1, which cannot be checked without DNA. Germline CDR1 is SGHRS and CDR2 is YFSETQ. The CDR3 runs to 16 residues.